This TCR beta chain is drawn from a study of a mutant IDH1 vaccine in newly diagnosed glioma. In the study overall: Receipt of radiotherapy, temozolomide, or both preceded the study, and most received both.

Concerning this clone: Its antigen remains unidentified.

The protocol was immunoSEQ multiplex PCR, while the TCRdb copy is restricted to in-frame clones and leaves out a portion. Among 50,000 to 65,000 clones listed, around 87% were seen once. Germline values: CDR1 SGHVS, CDR2 FQNEAQ. There are 17 residues in the CDR3. With V trimmed by 5 bases and J by 9 bases, 19 bases remained unmatched. Noted time point: week 23, last vaccination. All doses held 300 ug of mutant IDH1 20-mer peptide, with topical imiquimod. This TCR was sampled from a man aged 40-49 years with glioma. The chain combines TRBV7-8 with TRBJ2-1; 7 positions match TRBD2. The sequences come from PBMCs, collected from a glioma patient whose treatment included an IDH1 peptide vaccine. DNA for the CDR3: TGTGCCAGCAGCGCGAAGGGAACTAGCGCCCTCCGGGGTGAGCAGTTCTTC. This gives the protein CASSAKGTSALRGEQFF. Looking up the rest from reference TRBV7-8 and TRBJ2-1 gives the full variable domain: GAGVSQSPRYKVAKRGQDVALRCDPISGHVSLFWYQQALGQGPEFLTYFQNEAQLDKSGLPSDRFFAERPEGSVSTLKIQRTQQEDSAVYLCASSAKGTSALRGEQFFGPGTRLTVL.